These T cell receptor beta chains were read from a single sample in a study of blood T cells in healthy people across ages. TCRdb ran MiXCR on the 5' RACE reads and lists one entry per CDR3 protein. The sample lists approximately 1.5 million distinct CDR3 sequences; around 40% were seen once. The sequencing sample was made of blood. The receptors come from a woman aged 18 to 35 in good health. CDR3s include the opening cysteine and the closing phenylalanine or tryptophan. The D gene is left open where the match is weak. Only part of the rows carry a size: once, few, many, or a class if the clone is expanded.

J gene | V gene | CDR3 length | clone size | D gene | CDR3 protein | CDR3 DNA
TRBJ2-7 | TRBV15 | 15 | . | TRBD1 | CATSRGVQGAYEQYF | TGTGCCACCAGCAGAGGTGTCCAGGGGGCCTACGAGCAGTACTTC
TRBJ1-2 | TRBV2 | 13 | few | . | CASSEDAVSGYTF | TGTGCCAGCAGTGAAGACGCTGTGTCGGGCTACACCTTC
TRBJ1-2 | TRBV27 | 14 | . | . | CAGSFRARGYGYTF | TGTGCCGGCAGTTTTAGGGCCCGAGGCTATGGCTACACCTTC
TRBJ2-7 | TRBV10-3 | 15 | . | . | CAISDLGSGAYEQYF | TGTGCCATCAGTGATTTAGGGTCGGGAGCCTACGAGCAGTACTTC
TRBJ1-4 | TRBV5-1 | 15 | . | . | CASSPEVEGREKLFF | TGCGCCAGCAGCCCCGAGGTAGAGGGGCGGGAAAAACTGTTTTTT
TRBJ2-1 | TRBV6-2/TRBV6-3 | 15 | few | . | CASSDPGRAYNEQFF | TGTGCCAGCAGTGACCCCGGGAGAGCCTACAATGAGCAGTTCTTC
TRBJ2-7 | TRBV7-2 | 16 | few | TRBD2 | CASSPTSGRLSYEQYF | TGTGCCAGCAGTCCAACTAGCGGGAGATTGTCCTACGAGCAGTACTTC
TRBJ2-3 | TRBV7-9 | 15 | . | . | CASSLARSGSDTQYF | TGTGCCAGCAGCTTAGCTAGGTCAGGGAGCGATACGCAGTATTTT
TRBJ1-6 | TRBV4-3 | 15 | . | TRBD1 | CASSQDGQGGSPLHF | TGCGCCAGCAGCCAAGACGGACAGGGAGGATCACCCCTCCACTTT
TRBJ1-5 | TRBV7-8 | 15 | once | . | CASSLGTLGSQPQHF | TGTGCCAGCAGCTTAGGGACACTCGGAAGTCAGCCCCAGCATTTT
TRBJ1-1 | TRBV7-2 | 15 | . | . | CASSLDGRGLIKAFF | TGTGCCAGCAGCTTAGACGGGAGAGGTTTGATAAAAGCTTTCTTT
TRBJ2-3 | TRBV4-1 | 15 | . | . | CASSQGSGFTDTQYF | TGCGCCAGCAGCCAAGGGTCAGGGTTCACAGATACGCAGTATTTT
TRBJ1-2 | TRBV20-1 | 14 | . | . | CSAILGQTLYGYTF | TGCAGTGCTATCCTGGGGCAGACCCTTTATGGCTACACCTTC
TRBJ2-1 | TRBV27 | 14 | few | TRBD1 | CASSLVQGVTEQFF | TGTGCCAGCAGTTTGGTGCAGGGGGTTACAGAGCAGTTCTTC
TRBJ2-7 | TRBV27 | 14 | . | . | CASRVVQGSYEQYF | TGTGCCAGCAGAGTGGTACAGGGCTCCTACGAGCAGTACTTC